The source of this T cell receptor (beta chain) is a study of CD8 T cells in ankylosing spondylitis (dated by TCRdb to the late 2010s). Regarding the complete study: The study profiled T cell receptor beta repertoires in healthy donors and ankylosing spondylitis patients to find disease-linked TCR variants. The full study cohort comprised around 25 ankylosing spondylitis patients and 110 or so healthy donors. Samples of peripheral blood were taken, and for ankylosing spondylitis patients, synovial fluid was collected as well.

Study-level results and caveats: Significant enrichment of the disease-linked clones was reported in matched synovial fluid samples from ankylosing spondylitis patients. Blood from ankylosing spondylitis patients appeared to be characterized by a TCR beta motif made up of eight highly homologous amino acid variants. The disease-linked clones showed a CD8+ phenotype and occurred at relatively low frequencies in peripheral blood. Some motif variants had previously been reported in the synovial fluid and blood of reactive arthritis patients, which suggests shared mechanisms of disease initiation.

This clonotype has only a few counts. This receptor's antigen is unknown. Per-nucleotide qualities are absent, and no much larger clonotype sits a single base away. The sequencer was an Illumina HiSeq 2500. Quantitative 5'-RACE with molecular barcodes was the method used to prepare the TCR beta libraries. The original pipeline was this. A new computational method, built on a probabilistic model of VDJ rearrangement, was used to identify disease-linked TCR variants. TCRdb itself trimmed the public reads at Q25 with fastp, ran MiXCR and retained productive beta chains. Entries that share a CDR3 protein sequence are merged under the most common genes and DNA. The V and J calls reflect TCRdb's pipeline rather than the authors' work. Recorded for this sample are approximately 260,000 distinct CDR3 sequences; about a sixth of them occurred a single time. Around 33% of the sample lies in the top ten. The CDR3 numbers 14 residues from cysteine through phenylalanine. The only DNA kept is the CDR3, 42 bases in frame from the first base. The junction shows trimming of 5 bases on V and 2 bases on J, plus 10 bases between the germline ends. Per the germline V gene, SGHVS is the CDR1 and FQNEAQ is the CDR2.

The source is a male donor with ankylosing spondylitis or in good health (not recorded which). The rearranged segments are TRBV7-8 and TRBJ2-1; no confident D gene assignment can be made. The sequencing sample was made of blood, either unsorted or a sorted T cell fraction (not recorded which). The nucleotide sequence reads TGTGCCAGCAGCCCCCGGGCAACCTACAATGAGCAGTTCTTC. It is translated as CASSPRATYNEQFF.